This entry concerns a single T cell receptor beta chain. The data are from a study of T cell changes during pregnancy in multiple sclerosis. Repertoires were generated with immunoSEQ multiplex PCR, while TCRdb's copy carries only in-frame clones and drops some. The table lists 65,000 to 85,000 clones, approximately 90% of them singletons. This CDR3 contains 15 residues. The germline gives CDR1 SGHTA, CDR2 FQGTGA. V gave up 4 bases and J gave up 5 bases, with 15 bases separating them. Here the sequenced sample was peripheral blood, taken in the third trimester of pregnancy. This clonotype was sampled from a female donor with multiple sclerosis, enrolled in a pregnancy study. The V gene is TRBV7-3, the J gene TRBJ2-1; TRBD2 might be the D (5 bases). The CDR3 sequence is CASSSTRLSNNEQFF. DNA for the CDR3: TGTGCCAGCAGCTCCACTAGATTGTCCAACAATGAGCAGTTCTTC.